The 14 T cell receptor beta chains given below trace back to one sample, sequenced in a study of graft-versus-host responses after intestinal transplantation. Generated by immunoSEQ multiplex PCR, the TCRdb table keeps only in-frame clones and is missing some. The repertoire holds 95,000 to 110,000 clones, with about nine tenths as singletons. No antigen has been assigned to these receptors. Sequenced material: unstimulated CD4+ T cells sorted from spleen or lymph node cells, taken before transplant. These receptor sequences come from a human donor who was the organ donor for an intestinal transplant.

The chain is built from TRBV13 and TRBJ2-7, with TRBD1 matching over 7 bases. Trimming took 5 bases from V and 3 from J; bases not matched to a gene: 7. The CDR3 sequence is 14 residues long. Germline V CDR1 and CDR2: PRHDT, FYEKMQ (reference sequence). CDR3 sequence (DNA): TGTGCCAGCAGCCTACCGGGACAGAACTACGAGCAGTACTTC. It translates to CASSLPGQNYEQYF.

The chain couples TRBV6-1 to TRBJ2-1, with unresolved D. This CDR3 has 15 residues. V lost 0 bases and J lost 7, with 13 bases in between. Looked up from germline, CDR1 is MNHNS and CDR2 is SASEGT. The CDR3 nucleotides are TGTGCCAGCAGTGAAGCGACTCAACGAAGGAATGAGCAGTTCTTC. Translation gives CASSEATQRRNEQFF.

V usage is TRBV9 and J usage is TRBJ1-4; a possible D gene is TRBD1 (6 bases). Between the trimmed V and J ends, which lost 4 bases and 7 bases, there was a span of 17 bases. This CDR3 region has 15 residues. Looked up from germline, CDR1 is SGDLS and CDR2 is YYNGEE. The CDR3 loop reads CASSFNGGAGEKLFF. CDR3 DNA sequence: TGTGCCAGCAGCTTCAACGGGGGGGCAGGTGAAAAACTGTTTTTT.

V and J are TRBV7-9 and TRBJ1-1; tentative D call: TRBD1 (6 bases). CDR3 length: 16 residues. V was pared by 1 base and J by 3 bases, with 15 bases between. Germline V gene lookup returns CDR1 SEHNR and CDR2 FQNEAQ (reference sequence). The CDR3 is CASSLGGGRGDTEAFF. The DNA of the CDR3 is TGTGCCAGCAGCTTAGGCGGGGGCCGGGGGGACACTGAAGCTTTCTTT.

The chain couples TRBV6-6 to TRBJ2-7, with D unresolved. The V gene lost 0 bases and the J gene lost 3 bases, with 12 bases spanning the gap. Germline V gene lookup returns CDR1 MNHNY and CDR2 SVGAGI (reference sequence). There are 15 residues in the CDR3. The CDR3 sequence is CASSYSINSLYEQYF. Here the CDR3 DNA reads TGTGCCAGCAGTTACTCGATAAACTCTCTCTACGAGCAGTACTTC.

The J gene is TRBJ2-2, the V gene TRBV6-6; tentative D call: TRBD2 (6 bases). CDR1 MNHNY and CDR2 SVGAGI come from the germline V gene (reference sequence). Deletions cut 0 bases from V and 3 bases from J, with 8 bases between. The CDR3 length is 15 residues. The CDR3 here is CASSYSGTHTGELFF. In nucleotides, the CDR3 is TGTGCCAGCAGTTACTCCGGGACTCACACCGGGGAGCTGTTTTTT.

DNA of the CDR3: TGCAGCGCCGACGGGGACAGGCGGGGTTTACACACTGAAGCTTTCTTT. The encoded protein is CSADGDRRGLHTEAFF. The gene calls are TRBV29-1 and TRBJ1-1; the match to TRBD1 covers 8 bases. Germline trimming cut 7 bases from V and 3 bases from J; bases unmatched to any gene: 16. Germline CDR1 reads SQVTM; CDR2 reads ANQGSEA. The CDR3 is made up of 16 amino acids.

The CDR3 loop reads CASTPRDGIYGYTF. The CDR3 region has the DNA TGTGCCAGCACCCCCCGGGACGGAATCTATGGCTACACCTTC. J is TRBJ1-2 and V is TRBV6-5; maybe TRBD1 (5 bases). CDR3 length equals 14 residues. Trimming took off 7 bases at V and 4 bases at J, with 16 bases between the two ends. The germline CDR1 and CDR2 sequences are MNHEY and SVGAGI.

The CDR3 bases are TGTGCCAGCAGTTTATCTTTGGACAGAGGGGGTGGCTACACCTTC. It codes for CASSLSLDRGGGYTF. The chain couples TRBV27 to TRBJ1-2, with D tentatively TRBD1 (6 bases). Trimming cost V 0 bases and J 7 bases, with 15 bases left between them. This CDR3 has 15 amino acids. Germline CDR1 and CDR2: MNHEY and SMNVEV (reference sequence).

The V and J genes are TRBV5-1 and TRBJ1-2; D uncertain. The CDR3 is 14 residues long. V was shortened by 3 bases and J by 4 bases, with 13 bases between the two germline ends. CDR1 SGHRS and CDR2 YFSETQ come from the germline V gene. In DNA form, the CDR3 reads TGCGCCAGCAGCTCTCAGGTGGGGAGCTATGGCTACACCTTC. It specifies CASSSQVGSYGYTF.

The CDR3 is CASRLSGQSSYEQYF. Written as DNA, the CDR3 is TGTGCCAGCAGGCTCTCAGGACAAAGCTCCTACGAGCAGTACTTC. The J gene is TRBJ2-7, the V gene TRBV6-5; TRBD1 is a possible D gene (5 bases). CDR1 is MNHEY, CDR2 SVGAGI, per germline. The CDR3 extends over 15 amino acids. Trimming removed 6 bases from V and 0 bases from J, with 15 bases in between.

This sequence joins TRBV7-9 and TRBJ2-7; TRBD1 might be the D (5 bases). Germline loops: CDR1 SEHNR, CDR2 FQNEAQ (reference sequence). Between the trimmed V and J ends, which lost 7 bases and 6 bases, there was a span of 22 bases. The CDR3 is 15 residues long. This chain's CDR3 is CASTRDSLPSLEQYF. Written as DNA, the CDR3 is TGTGCCAGCACCAGAGACAGTCTACCTTCCCTCGAGCAGTACTTC. Based on the CDR3 plus reference TRBV7-9 and TRBJ2-7, the full variable domain is DTGVSQNPRHKITKRGQNVTFRCDPISEHNRLYWYRQTLGQGPEFLTYFQNEAQLEKSRLLSDRFSAERPKGSFSTLEIQRTEQGDSAMYLCASTRDSLPSLEQYFGPGTRLTVT.

V gene TRBV7-9 combines with J gene TRBJ2-1, with 15 nucleotides matching TRBD2. J gave up 6 bases and V 2 bases, and 2 bases lay outside the gene matches. CDR1 is SEHNR, CDR2 FQNEAQ, per germline (reference sequence). The CDR3 has 16 residues. This CDR3 is CASSLMGLAGGNEQFF. CDR3 coding DNA: TGTGCCAGCAGCTTAATGGGACTAGCGGGAGGCAATGAGCAGTTCTTC.

This chain connects TRBV27 to TRBJ1-1, with D possibly matching TRBD1 (6 bases). The V and J ends lost 8 bases and 1 base respectively, with 17 bases between them. Germline assignment: CDR1 MNHEY and CDR2 SMNVEV (reference sequence). The CDR3 extends over 15 amino acids. CDR3 loop: CASGPGGQPNTEAFF. CDR3 coding DNA: TGTGCCAGCGGTCCCGGGGGCCAGCCGAACACTGAAGCTTTCTTT.